What follows are 28 T cell receptor beta chains derived from one specimen sequenced in a study of identical twins. TCRdb re-analysed the 5' RACE reads in MiXCR, keeping a single row per CDR3 protein. The repertoire holds 1,800,000 or so distinct CDR3 sequences, with roughly a third as singletons. The sequenced material came from cord blood. Source of these receptors: a newborn girl in good health.

This clonotype was picked up a small number of times. V and J are TRBV5-1 and TRBJ2-1; 14 bases align to TRBD2. The CDR3 runs to 19 residues. In germline, CDR1 is SGHRS, CDR2 YFSETQ. Trimming removed 0 bases from V and 3 bases from J; junction bases left unmatched: 8. CDR3 bases: TGCGCCAGCAGCTTGGAGATCCGGGGACTAGCGGGGGTCTACAATGAGCAGTTCTTC. It specifies CASSLEIRGLAGVYNEQFF.

V gene TRBV14 combines with J gene TRBJ1-3; perhaps TRBD1 as D (5 bases). This CDR3 is built from 17 residues. Trimming shortened V by 3 bases and J by 0 bases, and 15 bases separated the two germline ends. The germline CDR1 and CDR2 sequences are SGHDN and FVKESK. This chain's CDR3 is CASSHERQFYSGNTIYF. Here the CDR3 DNA reads TGTGCCAGCAGCCATGAACGACAGTTTTACTCTGGAAACACCATATATTTT.

This chain joins TRBV20-1 and TRBJ1-2; D is ambiguous. The ends were cut back, 2 bases at V and 2 bases at J, with 12 bases in the middle. Germline V gene data show CDR1 as DFQATT and CDR2 as SNEGSKA (reference sequence). This CDR3 has 14 amino acids. This chain's CDR3 is CSARSNGGNYGYTF. In DNA, the CDR3 is TGCAGTGCTAGATCCAATGGAGGGAACTATGGCTACACCTTC.

The chain joins TRBV5-1 to TRBJ2-3, with a possible D match to TRBD1 (5 bases). Germline values: CDR1 SGHRS, CDR2 YFSETQ. The CDR3 totals 13 residues. Trimming removed 7 bases at V and 1 base at J, with 10 bases between. The CDR3 DNA follows: TGCGCCAGCTTACAGGTGGGCACAGATACGCAGTATTTT. Translating it yields CASLQVGTDTQYF.

The chain joins TRBV7-2 to TRBJ1-6, with unresolved D. V shed 8 bases and J shed 9 bases, with 17 bases lying between them. Germline CDR1 and CDR2: SGHTA and FQGNSA. The CDR3 is made up of 14 amino acids. The CDR3 loop is CASALTGKISPLHF. DNA of the CDR3: TGTGCCAGCGCCCTTACCGGGAAAATTTCACCCCTCCACTTT.

The chain links TRBV24-1 to TRBJ2-1; D not certain. This CDR3 spans 11 amino acids. Looked up from germline, CDR1 is KGHDR and CDR2 is SFDVKD. V shed 1 base and J shed 8 bases, with 2 bases lying between them. The CDR3 spells CATSDFDEQFF. Written as DNA, the CDR3 is TGTGCCACCAGTGATTTCGATGAGCAGTTCTTC.

CDR3 region: CSASPGAVYGYTF. The CDR3 bases are TGCAGTGCTAGCCCCGGAGCCGTCTATGGCTACACCTTC. The J gene is TRBJ1-2, the V gene TRBV20-1; no definite D call. This CDR3 is built from 13 residues. The V gene lost 3 bases and the J gene lost 4 bases, with 12 bases spanning the gap. Looked up from germline, CDR1 is DFQATT and CDR2 is SNEGSKA (reference sequence).

The chain links TRBV15 to TRBJ2-3; D may be TRBD2 (5 bases). Trimming pared 1 base from V and 4 bases from J, leaving 9 bases between. CDR1 is LNHNV and CDR2 is YYDKDF in the germline V gene (reference sequence). CDR3 length equals 14 residues. DNA for the CDR3: TGTGCCACCAGCAGAGGGGGTAGCGCAGATACGCAGTATTTT. It translates to CATSRGGSADTQYF.

The chain combines TRBV28 with TRBJ2-7; D may match TRBD1 or TRBD2 (5 bases each). The CDR3 covers 14 residues. The germline CDR1 and CDR2 sequences are MDHEN and SYDVKM. V lost 4 bases, J lost 0 bases, and 10 bases lay in between. The CDR3 DNA reads as TGTGCCAGCAGTTCCCCCGGGGCCTCCTACGAGCAGTACTTC. Residues: CASSSPGASYEQYF.

The chain combines TRBV14 with TRBJ2-1; 12 nucleotides line up with TRBD2. The germline V gene has CDR1 SGHDN and CDR2 FVKESK. This CDR3 is built from 16 residues. With 3 bases clipped from V and 10 bases from J, the junction kept 10 bases outside the gene matches. The DNA of the CDR3 is TGTGCCAGCAGCCAGCTAGGACTAGCGGGACTGGGGGAGCAGTTCTTC. Amino acids: CASSQLGLAGLGEQFF.

There are a few counts of this clonotype. The V and J genes are TRBV20-1 and TRBJ2-1; D unresolved. CDR1 is DFQATT and CDR2 is SNEGSKA in the germline V gene (reference sequence). V gave up 2 bases and J gave up 5 bases, with 10 bases separating them. The CDR3 extends over 13 amino acids. CDR3 region: CSARPTRDNEQFF. DNA for the CDR3: TGCAGTGCTAGACCCACTCGGGACAATGAGCAGTTCTTC.

Comments on this clonotype: Mismatch with germline at one junction end may stem from a read error. The chain combines TRBV20-1 with TRBJ2-4; the D gene is possibly TRBD1 (6 bases). The germline V gene has CDR1 DFQATT and CDR2 SNEGSKA (reference sequence). CDR3 size: 14 residues. The CDR3 loop is CSAGDRIAQNIQYF. CDR3 in DNA: TGCAGTGCCGGCGACAGGATAGCCCAAAACATTCAGTACTTC.

The sample holds a few counts of this clonotype. This chain connects TRBV9 to TRBJ2-7; TRBD2 agrees at 8 bases. The CDR3 is made up of 14 amino acids. Germline V gives CDR1 SGDLS, CDR2 YYNGEE. V shed 0 bases, J shed 3 bases, and the junction held 2 bases outside the gene matches. In nucleotides, the CDR3 is TGTGCCAGCAGCGTAGGACTAGCGAACTACGAGCAGTACTTC. It encodes CASSVGLANYEQYF.

Concerning this clonotype itself: This sequence may be a read error, since a much larger clone differs from it by one base. The rearrangement links TRBV29-1 to TRBJ2-3; 7 bases align to TRBD1. V was clipped by 7 bases and J by 0 bases; unmatched bases: 13. The CDR3 has 16 amino acids. In germline, CDR1 is SQVTM, CDR2 ANQGSEA. The CDR3 sequence is CSATLWTGSSTDTQYF. CDR3 sequence (DNA): TGCAGCGCAACACTCTGGACAGGCTCCAGCACAGATACGCAGTATTTT.

The chain links TRBV5-6 to TRBJ1-1; D is uncertain. Trimming shortened V by 5 bases and J by 6 bases, and 20 bases separated the two germline ends. Per the germline V gene, CDR1 is SGHDT and CDR2 is YYEEEE. The CDR3 consists of 15 residues. The DNA of the CDR3 is TGTGCCAGCAGGCTGGGCGGGCTTCCGGTCTCTGAAGCTTTCTTT. It codes for CASRLGGLPVSEAFF.

This clonotype was counted a few times. V is TRBV6-6 and J is TRBJ1-1; 8 bases match TRBD1. The CDR3 loop spans 14 amino acids. Germline V lookup: CDR1 MNHNY, CDR2 SVGAGI (reference sequence). V was pared by 6 bases and J by 1 base, with 4 bases of the junction left unmatched. The CDR3: CASSDRGPNTEAFF. DNA for the CDR3: TGTGCCAGCAGCGACAGGGGACCGAACACTGAAGCTTTCTTT.

The chain has TRBV30 and TRBJ2-4; the D is unclear. V lost 4 bases, J lost 0 bases, and 13 bases lay in between. Germline V gene data show CDR1 as GTSNPN and CDR2 as SVGIG (reference sequence). CDR3 length equals 15 residues. In DNA, the CDR3 is TGTGCCTGGACCCCTCCCGGGCTAGCCAAAAACATTCAGTACTTC. Translated, it gives CAWTPPGLAKNIQYF.

The J gene is TRBJ2-7, the V gene TRBV11-2; D may be TRBD1 (5 bases). The germline CDR1 and CDR2 sequences are SGHAT and FQNNGV. This CDR3 spans 14 amino acids. V dropped 5 bases and J dropped 3 bases, with 14 bases sitting between them. The CDR3: CASSHGTGYYEQYF. CDR3 DNA sequence: TGTGCCAGCAGCCACGGAACAGGATACTACGAGCAGTACTTC.

This clonotype was observed a few times. Its ends do not fully match the called genes, so a read error is possible. V gene TRBV27 combines with J gene TRBJ2-6; no clear D gene. CDR3 length equals 13 residues. From germline, CDR1 is MNHEY and CDR2 SMNVEV (reference sequence). CDR3 region: CAGSLGGANVLTF. The CDR3 nucleotides read TGTGCCGGCAGTTTAGGCGGGGCCAACGTCCTGACTTTC.

The V call is TRBV7-6, the J call TRBJ2-3; D not resolved. The CDR3 consists of 15 residues. Germline CDR1 SGHVS, CDR2 FNYEAQ. Trimming removed 1 base from V and 3 bases from J, with 11 bases in between. As DNA, the CDR3 is TGTGCCAGCAGCTTAGTTCCCGTTGGGACAGATACGCAGTATTTT. Protein: CASSLVPVGTDTQYF.

The genes are TRBV28 and TRBJ1-2; 10 nucleotides line up with TRBD1. The germline V gene encodes CDR1 MDHEN and CDR2 SYDVKM. Trimming cost V 4 bases and J 6 bases; bases outside gene matches: 14. The CDR3 runs 17 residues. CDR3 region: CASSYIPPDRGKDGYTF. Here the CDR3 DNA reads TGTGCCAGCAGTTATATCCCCCCGGACAGGGGGAAAGATGGCTACACCTTC.

This clonotype was counted between two and nine times. The chain links TRBV28 to TRBJ2-5; D ambiguous. Trimming shortened V by 5 bases and J by 4 bases, and 11 bases separated the two germline ends. This CDR3 is 13 amino acids long. Germline CDR1 is MDHEN and CDR2 is SYDVKM. CDR3 residues: CASSPDPRETQYF. For the CDR3, the DNA is TGTGCCAGCAGTCCGGATCCCAGAGAGACCCAGTACTTC.

This clonotype was seen repeatedly, ten times or more. The CDR3 DNA follows: TGTGCCAGCAGAGGGACTAGCGGGAGGACCGATACGCAGTATTTT. Protein product: CASRGTSGRTDTQYF. The rearrangement joins TRBV2 to TRBJ2-3; 15 bases agree with TRBD2. J was trimmed by 6 bases and V by 6 bases; bases with no gene match: 4. CDR1 is SNHLY, CDR2 FYNNEI, per germline. This CDR3 region has 15 residues. The whole variable domain, remainder taken from reference TRBV2 and TRBJ2-3, is EPEVTQTPSHQVTQMGQEVILRCVPISNHLYFYWYRQILGQKVEFLVSFYNNEISEKSEIFDDQFSVERPDGSNFTLKIRSTKLEDSAMYFCASRGTSGRTDTQYFGPGTRLTVL.

This clonotype was observed a handful of times. CDR3 nucleotides: TGCAGTGCTGGGAGCAGGGGCCACTCCTACGAGCAGTACTTC. The encoded protein is CSAGSRGHSYEQYF. The chain recombines TRBV20-1 with TRBJ2-7; possibly TRBD1 for D (6 bases). V was trimmed by 5 bases and J by 0 bases, leaving 14 bases between them. Germline-derived CDR1 and CDR2 are DFQATT and SNEGSKA (reference sequence). This CDR3 comprises 14 residues.

This clonotype has ten or more counts. The V call is TRBV11-2, the J call TRBJ2-7, with 11 bases matching TRBD2. Germline lookup yields CDR1 SGHAT and CDR2 FQNNGV. This CDR3 is 15 amino acids long. The V and J ends lost 5 bases and 0 bases, in that order; junction bases with no gene match: 3. CDR3 amino acids: CASSATSGSSYEQYF. CDR3 DNA: TGTGCCAGCAGCGCCACTAGCGGGAGCTCCTACGAGCAGTACTTC.

This clonotype was counted only a few times. The rearrangement uses TRBV6-1 and TRBJ1-4; D unresolved. Germline V gene data show CDR1 as MNHNS and CDR2 as SASEGT. The CDR3 has 15 residues. V was cut by 7 bases and J by 3 bases, with 15 bases left in between. The CDR3 loop reads CASIRVGNSNEKLFF. The CDR3 DNA reads TGTGCCAGCATAAGGGTGGGAAACTCTAATGAAAAACTGTTTTTT.

The rearrangement joins TRBV12-3 or TRBV12-4 to TRBJ1-1; unclear D gene. Trimming shortened V by 6 bases and J by 1 base, and 12 bases separated the two germline ends. This CDR3 comprises 14 residues. The CDR3 loop reads CASSHDTTNTEAFF. Here the CDR3 DNA reads TGTGCCAGCAGCCACGACACCACGAACACTGAAGCTTTCTTT.

This sequence joins TRBV25-1 and TRBJ2-1, with 7 bases aligning to TRBD2. Germline V gene data show CDR1 as MGHDK and CDR2 as SYGVNS. The trim removed 3 bases at V and 2 bases at J, leaving 7 bases unmatched. The CDR3 spans 16 residues. The CDR3 nucleotides are TGTGCCAGCAGTGACCCCTCCGGGACTACCTACAATGAGCAGTTCTTC. Encoded protein: CASSDPSGTTYNEQFF.